This is a list of T cell receptor beta chains from one sample in a study of blood T cell repertoires in COVID-19. TCRdb's copy holds only in-frame clones and misses some; the assay was immunoSEQ multiplex PCR. The sample records about 270,000 clones, around four fifths being singletons. The sample taken for sequencing was peripheral blood. These TCRs come from a woman aged 50 to 60 with active or convalescent COVID-19. Each CDR3 is given with its conserved first and last residue. Fields, in order: J gene, V gene, clone size, CDR3 protein. Some rows have no size entry. The others give once, few or many, or a class for an expanded clone.

j_gene: TRBJ2-5; v_gene: TRBV5-1; abundance: .; CDR3aa: CASSLRGSQETQYF
j_gene: TRBJ2-7; v_gene: TRBV7-2; abundance: few; CDR3aa: CASSLQTGYSYEQYF
j_gene: TRBJ1-3; v_gene: TRBV2; abundance: .; CDR3aa: CASIAGSGNTIYF
j_gene: TRBJ1-1; v_gene: TRBV29-1; abundance: .; CDR3aa: CSVLNTGQVGHTEAFF
j_gene: TRBJ2-2; v_gene: TRBV5-1; abundance: .; CDR3aa: CASSLFGTWSTGELFF
j_gene: TRBJ2-5; v_gene: TRBV7-8; abundance: .; CDR3aa: CASSSGWGGTEETQYF
j_gene: TRBJ1-5; v_gene: TRBV5-5; abundance: few; CDR3aa: CASSPVAGQPQHF
j_gene: TRBJ2-2; v_gene: TRBV9; abundance: .; CDR3aa: CASSPRTSAAGELFF
j_gene: TRBJ2-7; v_gene: TRBV7-9; abundance: .; CDR3aa: CASSLGRGSHTDEQYF
j_gene: TRBJ2-1; v_gene: TRBV7-2; abundance: .; CDR3aa: CASSLLKQGNEQFF
j_gene: TRBJ2-1; v_gene: TRBV6-1; abundance: .; CDR3aa: CASSGVGDSSYNEQFF
j_gene: TRBJ2-3; v_gene: TRBV6-1; abundance: .; CDR3aa: CASSEATGADTQYF
j_gene: TRBJ1-2; v_gene: TRBV5-6; abundance: once; CDR3aa: CASSFGSTVYGYTF
j_gene: TRBJ2-1; v_gene: TRBV5-1; abundance: .; CDR3aa: CASSTAGTSGGDEQFF
j_gene: TRBJ2-7; v_gene: TRBV5-8; abundance: once; CDR3aa: CASSVRQSSDEQYF
j_gene: TRBJ2-5; v_gene: TRBV5-1; abundance: .; CDR3aa: CASSLAQGEETQYF
j_gene: TRBJ1-2; v_gene: TRBV6-5; abundance: .; CDR3aa: CASRTGQDYGYTF
j_gene: TRBJ1-6; v_gene: TRBV30; abundance: .; CDR3aa: CAWSPLGWAPLHF
j_gene: TRBJ1-1; v_gene: TRBV29-1; abundance: .; CDR3aa: CSVETPTLASFMNTEAFF
j_gene: TRBJ1-1; v_gene: TRBV5-1; abundance: .; CDR3aa: CASSTQVNTEAFF
j_gene: TRBJ1-1; v_gene: TRBV19; abundance: .; CDR3aa: CASSKDRVTEAFF
j_gene: TRBJ1-1; v_gene: TRBV11-2; abundance: .; CDR3aa: CASSLDLLGGEAFF
j_gene: TRBJ1-6; v_gene: TRBV7-9; abundance: .; CDR3aa: CAGQGQGDTPLHF